These 9 T cell receptor beta chains share one sample of origin, sequenced in a study of shared clonotypes between healthy human individuals. Clones were sequenced by immunoSEQ multiplex PCR, and TCRdb holds only the in-frame ones, with some missing. The sample has some 1,100,000 clones, around 78% seen once; the top ten hold 0.52%. The sequenced sample consisted of memory CD4+ T cells from PBMCs. The sample's subset: CD45RA-negative fraction. Receptors were obtained from a man younger than 35 in good health. Some clones in this sample may be carry-over from other donors' samples.

V is TRBV28 and J is TRBJ1-3; D call uncertain. Germline CDR1 reads MDHEN; CDR2 reads SYDVKM. The length of the CDR3 is 16 residues. Trimming pared 2 bases from V and 0 bases from J, leaving 11 bases between. CDR3 coding DNA: TGTGCCAGCAGTTTACCTCTGGGTGACTCTGGAAACACCATATATTTT. Translated: CASSLPLGDSGNTIYF.

This chain uses TRBV15 with TRBJ2-1; D is tentatively TRBD1 or TRBD2 (5 bases each). V gave up 5 bases and J gave up 0 bases, with 11 bases separating them. The CDR3 has 15 residues. From germline, CDR1 is LNHNV and CDR2 YYDKDF (reference sequence). CDR3 in DNA: TGTGCCACCAGCCCAGGGACCAGCTCCTACAATGAGCAGTTCTTC. Translating gives CATSPGTSSYNEQFF.

In the case of this clone: A read error may explain this, as a much larger clone is one base away. The same CDR3 is also encoded by other DNA sequences in this sample. The rearrangement links TRBV7-2 to TRBJ2-6; no clear D. The CDR3 sequence is 15 residues long. Germline V gene lookup returns CDR1 SGHTA and CDR2 FQGNSA. V lost 1 base and J 0 bases, leaving 4 bases between the germline ends. The CDR3 reads CASSLGGSGANVLTF. The CDR3 DNA sequence: TGTGCCAGCAGCTTAGGCGGCTCTGGGGCCAACGTCCTGACTTTC. Full variable domain (outside the CDR3, taken from reference TRBV7-2 and TRBJ2-6): GAGVSQSPSNKVTEKGKDVELRCDPISGHTALYWYRQSLGQGLEFLIYFQGNSAPDKSGLPSDRFSAERTGGSVSTLTIQRTQQEDSAVYLCASSLGGSGANVLTFGAGSRLTVL.

In regard to this clone: Within the sample, other DNA sequences also encode this same CDR3. The chain is built from TRBV6-1 and TRBJ1-5, with D maybe TRBD1 (6 bases). The V gene's germline CDR1 is MNHNS and CDR2 SASEGT. This CDR3 has 14 residues. Trimming pared 2 bases from V and 4 bases from J, leaving 9 bases between. CDR3 amino acids: CASSENRGNQPQHF. The CDR3, as DNA: TGTGCCAGCAGTGAAAATAGGGGGAATCAGCCCCAGCATTTT.

This clone was counted only a few times. This chain connects TRBV7-6 to TRBJ1-1; 9 nucleotides agree with TRBD1. Unmatched junction bases numbered 7, after V lost 5 bases and J lost 12 bases. The germline V gene has CDR1 SGHVS and CDR2 FNYEAQ. This CDR3 spans 12 amino acids. As DNA, the CDR3 is TGTGCCAGCAGCCGTCGGACAGGGGAAACTTTCTTT. The encoded protein is CASSRRTGETFF.

The rearrangement joins TRBV5-8 to TRBJ2-3; D is unresolved. Germline V lookup: CDR1 SGHTS, CDR2 YDEGEE. Trimming removed 2 bases from V and 6 bases from J, with 10 bases in between. The CDR3 is 13 residues long. CDR3 nucleotide sequence: TGTGCCAGCAGCTTCCTCCCCAGGGATACGCAGTATTTT. It is translated as CASSFLPRDTQYF.

Concerning this clone: At the DNA level, this CDR3 is encoded by other sequences in the same sample as well. J is TRBJ2-3 and V is TRBV7-2; D call uncertain. Per the germline V gene, CDR1 is SGHTA and CDR2 is FQGNSA. The CDR3 spans 12 residues. The V and J ends lost 5 bases and 6 bases respectively, with 9 bases between them. The chain's CDR3 is CASSLTRDTQYF. CDR3 nucleotide sequence: TGTGCCAGCAGCCTCACCCGGGATACGCAGTATTTT.

The genes are TRBV6-1 and TRBJ2-7, with D tentatively TRBD1 (6 bases). Germline V gives CDR1 MNHNS, CDR2 SASEGT. The CDR3 extends over 14 amino acids. With 3 bases removed from V and 6 bases from J, the gap between germline ends came to 15 bases. CDR3 in DNA: TGTGCCAGCAGTGAGGACAGCCTTAGGGTCGAGCAGTACTTC. Amino acid sequence: CASSEDSLRVEQYF.

The sample holds a few counts of this clone. V gene TRBV29-1 combines with J gene TRBJ1-2; D may be TRBD1 (5 bases). Trimming removed 4 bases from V and 4 bases from J, with 13 bases in between. CDR3 length: 13 amino acids. The germline V gene has CDR1 SQVTM and CDR2 ANQGSEA. CDR3 sequence: CSVGTGALYGYTF. CDR3 nucleotides: TGCAGCGTTGGTACAGGAGCCCTCTATGGCTACACCTTC.